These T cell receptor beta chains were read from a single sample in a study of T-cell memory formation after mild COVID-19. MiXCR was run by TCRdb on the 5' RACE reads, yielding one entry per CDR3 protein. Among hundreds of thousands of distinct CDR3 sequences listed, around 14% were seen once. Sequencing input: PBMCs or a T cell subset sorted from them (not recorded which). All receptors derive from a man between 18 and 35 years old who had mild COVID-19 (a few samples of this study predate the infection). Cell type and time point are not known. The CDR3 runs from the conserved cysteine through the conserved F or W. Each record gives: V gene, J gene, clone size, D gene, CDR3 protein, CDR3 DNA. D genes are given only for firm matches. Not all rows give a size; the values are once, few, many and, for expanded clones, a class.

>TRBV12-5|TRBJ1-4|few|-
CASGPGWTNEKLFF
TGTGCTAGTGGCCCCGGGTGGACTAATGAAAAACTGTTTTTT
>TRBV6-1|TRBJ1-2|-|-
CASLLGYGYTF
TGTGCCAGCCTTCTTGGGTATGGCTACACCTTC
>TRBV9|TRBJ1-1|-|-
CASSVGGGHTEAFF
TGTGCCAGCAGCGTAGGAGGGGGACACACTGAAGCTTTCTTT
>TRBV10-3|TRBJ2-1|few|TRBD2
CAISVAGTSKVNEQFF
TGTGCCATCAGTGTAGCCGGGACTAGTAAGGTCAATGAGCAGTTCTTC
>TRBV7-2|TRBJ1-2|many|-
CASSLALTLGYGYTF
TGTGCCAGCAGCTTAGCTCTCACTCTGGGATATGGCTACACCTTC
>TRBV28|TRBJ2-3|few|TRBD1
CATRQGYDTQYF
TGTGCCACCCGACAGGGTTACGATACGCAGTATTTT
>TRBV5-1|TRBJ2-5|-|TRBD1
CASSLRQGETQYF
TGCGCCAGCAGCTTGAGACAGGGTGAGACCCAGTACTTC
>TRBV20-1|TRBJ2-4|many|-
CSATVAGADKNIQYF
TGCAGTGCTACTGTGGCAGGGGCGGACAAAAACATTCAGTACTTC
>TRBV5-1|TRBJ2-3|-|-
CASSLVEEDTQYF
TGCGCCAGCAGCTTGGTGGAGGAAGATACGCAGTATTTT
>TRBV12-3/TRBV12-4|TRBJ2-3|-|TRBD2
CASSLLASGVRDTQYF
TGTGCCAGCAGTTTACTGGCTAGCGGGGTTCGTGATACGCAGTATTTT
>TRBV4-2|TRBJ1-4|few|TRBD1
CASSHADRGANEKLFF
TGTGCCAGCAGCCACGCCGACAGGGGAGCTAATGAAAAACTGTTTTTT
>TRBV27|TRBJ1-1|-|-
CASASQGLRMNTEAFF
TGTGCCAGCGCTTCCCAGGGACTGAGGATGAACACTGAAGCTTTCTTT
>TRBV28|TRBJ2-5|-|-
CASSFTSSPETQYF
TGTGCCAGCAGTTTCACCTCGAGTCCGGAGACCCAGTACTTC
>TRBV6-2/TRBV6-3|TRBJ1-1|few|-
CASSYSAREAFF
TGTGCCAGCAGTTACTCGGCCCGCGAAGCTTTCTTT
>TRBV7-2|TRBJ1-5|-|-
CASSLGRFNQPQHF
TGTGCCAGCAGCCTAGGGCGGTTCAATCAGCCCCAGCATTTT
>TRBV7-2|TRBJ2-1|-|-
CASSAGWGNEQFF
TGTGCCAGCAGCGCAGGCTGGGGCAATGAGCAGTTCTTC
>TRBV10-1|TRBJ2-3|-|TRBD2
CASSESASGGKDTQYF
TGCGCCAGCAGTGAGTCGGCTAGCGGGGGTAAAGATACGCAGTATTTT
>TRBV15|TRBJ1-1|-|TRBD1
CATSRADREAEAFF
TGTGCCACCAGCAGAGCGGACAGGGAAGCTGAAGCTTTCTTT